One sample yielded the 27 T cell receptor beta chains listed below, sequenced in a study of cytomegalovirus exposure and HLA in healthy donors. Amplification used 60 Vbeta primers and 13 Jbeta primers. The repertoire was sequenced with immunoSEQ multiplex PCR; TCRdb's copy has only in-frame clones and lacks some. Of roughly 180,000 clones listed, about 86% are singletons. Specimen: PBMCs. Receptors originate from a woman in her late teens or twenties in good health and CMV-seropositive.

The genes are TRBV27 and TRBJ1-5; D is perhaps TRBD1 (6 bases). The CDR3 consists of 15 residues. CDR1 is MNHEY and CDR2 is SMNVEV in the germline V gene (reference sequence). V was cut by 5 bases and J by 3 bases, with 14 bases left in between. CDR3 residues: CASSLFRDNNQPQHF. CDR3 sequence (DNA): TGTGCCAGCAGTCTCTTCCGGGACAACAATCAGCCCCAGCATTTT.

V gene TRBV5-1 combines with J gene TRBJ2-5; 10 nucleotides line up with TRBD2. Germline loops: CDR1 SGHRS, CDR2 YFSETQ. This CDR3 comprises 13 residues. With V trimmed by 4 bases and J by 5 bases, 2 bases remained unmatched. In DNA, the CDR3 is TGCGCCAGCAGCACGGGACTAGCGGAGACCCAGTACTTC. Amino acid sequence: CASSTGLAETQYF.

This clone was recorded a few times. V and J are TRBV9 and TRBJ2-7, with D perhaps TRBD1 (5 bases). In germline, CDR1 is SGDLS, CDR2 YYNGEE. Trimming took off 0 bases at V and 3 bases at J, with 13 bases between the two ends. CDR3 length equals 15 residues. The CDR3: CASSVAQGTFYEQYF. The CDR3, as DNA: TGTGCCAGCAGCGTAGCTCAGGGTACATTCTACGAGCAGTACTTC.

J is TRBJ2-2 and V is TRBV6-4; weak D call: TRBD2 (6 bases). Germline CDR1 is MRHNA and CDR2 is SNTAGT. Trimming removed 5 bases from V and 8 bases from J, with 15 bases in between. The CDR3 is 14 residues long. The CDR3 bases are TGTGCCAGCAGTCACGGGACTCCGGGTGGGGAGCTGTTTTTT. The encoded protein is CASSHGTPGGELFF.

Turning to this clone: The sample contains more than one DNA sequence encoding this CDR3. The chain has TRBV5-1 and TRBJ2-7; unclear D gene. Germline V lookup: CDR1 SGHRS, CDR2 YFSETQ. CDR3 size: 14 residues. V gave up 0 bases and J gave up 0 bases, with 7 bases separating them. The CDR3 loop reads CASSLDSFSYEQYF. CDR3 in DNA: TGCGCCAGCAGCTTGGACAGCTTCTCCTACGAGCAGTACTTC.

This clone was recorded only once. The V and J genes are TRBV4-3 and TRBJ1-2; D might be TRBD1 (5 bases). Germline CDR1 is LGHNA and CDR2 is YSLEER. V lost 4 bases and J lost 0, with 12 bases in between. The CDR3 runs to 15 residues. CDR3 in amino acids: CASSPGHLTNYGYTF. The CDR3, as DNA: TGCGCCAGCAGCCCCGGACACCTTACTAACTATGGCTACACCTTC.

V usage is TRBV11-1 and J usage is TRBJ1-2; D gene unclear. This CDR3 has 14 amino acids. Looked up from germline, CDR1 is SGHAT and CDR2 is FQDESV (reference sequence). The V and J ends lost 5 bases and 3 bases respectively, with 13 bases between them. Written as DNA, the CDR3 is TGTGCCAGCAGCCACCAAGGAGGGCACTATGGCTACACCTTC. Translating gives CASSHQGGHYGYTF.

The chain carries TRBV19 and TRBJ2-3, with D tentatively TRBD2 (6 bases). There are 15 residues in the CDR3. CDR1 LNHDA and CDR2 SQIVND come from the germline V gene (reference sequence). V lost 2 bases and J lost 3, with 12 bases in between. The CDR3 here is CASSISFRGTDTQYF. The CDR3 bases are TGTGCCAGTAGTATAAGTTTTCGGGGGACAGATACGCAGTATTTT. Using reference TRBV19 and TRBJ2-3 for the parts outside the CDR3, the full variable domain is DGGITQSPKYLFRKEGQNVTLSCEQNLNHDAMYWYRQDPGQGLRLIYYSQIVNDFQKGDIAEGYSVSREKKESFPLTVTSAQKNPTAFYLCASSISFRGTDTQYFGPGTRLTVL.

The chain links TRBV30 to TRBJ1-6; the D is unclear. The germline CDR1 and CDR2 sequences are GTSNPN and SVGIG (reference sequence). V lost 1 base and J 10 bases, leaving 11 bases between the germline ends. The CDR3 spans 13 residues. The CDR3 DNA sequence: TGTGCCTGGAGTGGAGGGTTCGGATCACCCCTCCACTTT. Amino acids: CAWSGGFGSPLHF.

This clone occurred a few times. The gene calls are TRBV6-6 and TRBJ1-4; 10 bases are shared with TRBD1. Germline V gene lookup returns CDR1 MNHNY and CDR2 SVGAGI (reference sequence). V shed 4 bases and J 8 bases; nucleotides not matched to a gene: 4. The CDR3 contains 14 residues. CDR3 nucleotide sequence: TGTGCCAGCAGTTTGGGACAGGGGAGGGAAAAACTGTTTTTT. Its protein is CASSLGQGREKLFF.

This clone was picked up one time. This rearrangement joins TRBV10-1 to TRBJ1-2, with 9 positions matching TRBD1. J was trimmed by 5 bases and V by 11 bases; bases with no gene match: 27. This CDR3 spans 19 amino acids. Germline CDR1 reads WNHNN; CDR2 reads SYGVQD (reference sequence). CDR3 bases: TGCGCCCGGACAGGGGAAGTGGCTAACTTATATGGGGGGGCTTATGGCTACACCTTC. Translating it yields CARTGEVANLYGGAYGYTF.

This sequence joins TRBV4-1 and TRBJ1-1, with 8 bases matching TRBD1. The CDR3 totals 15 residues. V dropped 0 bases and J dropped 5; count of bases not matched to a gene: 5. Germline loops: CDR1 MGHRA, CDR2 YSYEKL. The CDR3 bases are TGCGCCAGCAGCCAAGAACAGGGGGAAAGTACTGAAGCTTTCTTT. Translated, it gives CASSQEQGESTEAFF.

The V call is TRBV18, the J call TRBJ1-1; no reliable D call. The CDR3 is 13 residues long. V lost 2 bases and J lost 4, with 8 bases in between. Germline CDR1 reads KGHSH; CDR2 reads LQKENI. For the CDR3, the DNA is TGTGCCAGCTCACCAACCCAGGCCACTGAAGCTTTCTTT. It yields the protein CASSPTQATEAFF.

This chain connects TRBV11-3 to TRBJ2-3; 9 bases agree with TRBD2. Germline CDR1 SGHNT, CDR2 YENEEA. The CDR3 is made up of 15 amino acids. V was clipped by 3 bases and J by 1 base; unmatched bases: 2. CDR3 nucleotides: TGTGCCAGCAGCTTCAGACTAGCGGGCACAGATACGCAGTATTTT. This sequence encodes CASSFRLAGTDTQYF.

This chain uses TRBV28 with TRBJ2-7, with a possible D match to TRBD2 (5 bases). The germline V and J ends were trimmed by 4 bases and 2 bases, with 12 bases remaining between them. The CDR3 has 14 residues. Germline V lookup: CDR1 MDHEN, CDR2 SYDVKM. CDR3 sequence: CASSSGLFPYEQYF. CDR3 coding DNA: TGTGCCAGCAGTTCAGGACTCTTCCCCTACGAGCAGTACTTC.

This sequence joins TRBV7-9 and TRBJ2-7; tentatively, D is TRBD2 (5 bases). The CDR3 length is 13 residues. V was pared by 5 bases and J by 5 bases, with 13 bases between. CDR1 and CDR2 from the germline V gene are SEHNR and FQNEAQ (reference sequence). CDR3 sequence (DNA): TGTGCCAGCAGCCGCACTAGTTTCGACGAGCAGTACTTC. Translating gives CASSRTSFDEQYF.

This chain links TRBV13 with TRBJ1-1, with 9 positions matching TRBD1. The CDR3 extends over 16 amino acids. V shed 5 bases and J 5 bases; nucleotides not matched to a gene: 12. The V gene's germline CDR1 is PRHDT and CDR2 FYEKMQ (reference sequence). CDR3 in amino acids: CASSQDRDRVGTEAFF. Here the CDR3 DNA reads TGTGCCAGCAGCCAAGATCGGGACAGGGTTGGTACTGAAGCTTTCTTT.

The V call is TRBV4-3, the J call TRBJ1-4; D perhaps matches TRBD1 (5 bases). This CDR3 is 15 amino acids long. Germline assignment: CDR1 LGHNA and CDR2 YSLEER. V was shortened by 3 bases and J by 3 bases, with 11 bases between the two germline ends. The CDR3 region has the DNA TGCGCCAGCAGCCAGACTCAGGGCCCTAATGAAAAACTGTTTTTT. Amino acid sequence: CASSQTQGPNEKLFF.

This clone has just a few counts. This chain connects TRBV7-2 to TRBJ2-3; D gene ambiguous. V was trimmed by 1 base and J by 6 bases, leaving 11 bases between them. The germline gives CDR1 SGHTA, CDR2 FQGNSA. The CDR3 extends over 14 amino acids. This chain's CDR3 is CASSLGIAGDTQYF. DNA for the CDR3: TGTGCCAGCAGCTTAGGGATCGCCGGGGATACGCAGTATTTT.

This chain uses TRBV5-1 with TRBJ2-5, with TRBD2 identical over 12 bases. The CDR3 is made up of 14 amino acids. Per the germline V gene, CDR1 is SGHRS and CDR2 is YFSETQ. V lost 9 bases to trimming and J lost 1 base; unmatched junction nucleotides: 4. The CDR3 sequence is CATSTSGGQETQYF. DNA for the CDR3: TGCGCCACCTCGACTAGCGGGGGCCAAGAGACCCAGTACTTC.

The CDR3 region is CASSVTGGKEKLFF. The CDR3 nucleotides are TGTGCCAGCAGCGTAACAGGGGGCAAGGAAAAACTGTTTTTT. The genes are TRBV2 and TRBJ1-4; 9 nucleotides match TRBD1. After removal of 6 bases from V and 8 bases from J, the junction contained 7 bases not matched to a gene. This CDR3 spans 14 amino acids. The germline V gene encodes CDR1 SNHLY and CDR2 FYNNEI.

The V call is TRBV9, the J call TRBJ1-6; 9 bases line up with TRBD1. Unmatched junction bases numbered 4, after V lost 3 bases and J lost 9 bases. CDR1 and CDR2 (germline): SGDLS, YYNGEE. This CDR3 is 14 amino acids long. This CDR3 reads CASSAGDRASPLHF. The CDR3 DNA is TGTGCCAGCAGCGCCGGGGACAGGGCTTCACCCCTCCACTTT.

This clone has only one observation. The V call is TRBV7-3, the J call TRBJ2-2, with 12 positions matching TRBD2. This CDR3 comprises 16 residues. Germline CDR1 and CDR2: SGHTA and FQGTGA. V was clipped by 5 bases and J by 7 bases; unmatched bases: 8. The CDR3 DNA sequence: TGTGCCAGCAGCGAGAAACTAGCGGGGGGCCTCGGGGAGCTGTTTTTT. Protein sequence: CASSEKLAGGLGELFF. The variable domain in full, with the rest retrieved from reference TRBV7-3 and TRBJ2-2, is GAGVSQTPSNKVTEKGKYVELRCDPISGHTALYWYRQSLGQGPEFLIYFQGTGAADDSGLPNDRFFAVRPEGSVSTLKIQRTERGDSAVYLCASSEKLAGGLGELFFGEGSRLTVL.

A note on this clone: The sample has other DNA sequences that encode this CDR3 too. This CDR3 reads CASSPLYEQYF. The CDR3 DNA reads TGTGCCAGCAGCCCTCTCTACGAGCAGTACTTC. This chain connects TRBV27 to TRBJ2-7; D is uncertain. The CDR3 is 11 amino acids. Germline V CDR1 and CDR2: MNHEY, SMNVEV (reference sequence). V was cut by 6 bases and J by 3 bases, with 6 bases left in between.

This sequence joins TRBV28 and TRBJ1-2; TRBD1 matches 9 bases. The CDR3 covers 17 residues. Trimming at V came to 5 bases and at J to 3 bases, leaving 13 bases not matched to a gene. The germline gives CDR1 MDHEN, CDR2 SYDVKM. CDR3 loop: CASSLSQGAGSDYGYTF. CDR3 nucleotide sequence: TGTGCCAGCAGTCTTTCACAGGGGGCCGGTAGTGACTATGGCTACACCTTC.

The gene calls are TRBV14 and TRBJ2-7, with TRBD2 matching over 8 bases. Germline V gene sequence: CDR1 SGHDN, CDR2 FVKESK. J lost 9 bases, V lost 3 bases, and 19 bases had no gene match. The CDR3 runs 17 residues. CDR3 loop: CASSQPPGTSLVLRQYV. CDR3 nucleotide sequence: TGTGCCAGCAGCCAGCCCCCCGGGACTAGTCTCGTGTTGCGGCAGTACGTC.

The chain links TRBV28 to TRBJ1-5; D remains unclear. Germline lookup yields CDR1 MDHEN and CDR2 SYDVKM. There are 15 residues in the CDR3. Deletions cut 6 bases from V and 0 bases from J, with 12 bases between. CDR3 sequence reads: CASRSVGFSNQPQHF. The DNA of the CDR3 is TGTGCCAGCAGGTCAGTGGGCTTTAGCAATCAGCCCCAGCATTTT. The variable domain in full, completed from reference TRBV28 and TRBJ1-5, reads DVKVTQSSRYLVKRTGEKVFLECVQDMDHENMFWYRQDPGLGLRLIYFSYDVKMKEKGDIPEGYSVSREKKERFSLILESASTNQTSMYLCASRSVGFSNQPQHFGDGTRLSIL.